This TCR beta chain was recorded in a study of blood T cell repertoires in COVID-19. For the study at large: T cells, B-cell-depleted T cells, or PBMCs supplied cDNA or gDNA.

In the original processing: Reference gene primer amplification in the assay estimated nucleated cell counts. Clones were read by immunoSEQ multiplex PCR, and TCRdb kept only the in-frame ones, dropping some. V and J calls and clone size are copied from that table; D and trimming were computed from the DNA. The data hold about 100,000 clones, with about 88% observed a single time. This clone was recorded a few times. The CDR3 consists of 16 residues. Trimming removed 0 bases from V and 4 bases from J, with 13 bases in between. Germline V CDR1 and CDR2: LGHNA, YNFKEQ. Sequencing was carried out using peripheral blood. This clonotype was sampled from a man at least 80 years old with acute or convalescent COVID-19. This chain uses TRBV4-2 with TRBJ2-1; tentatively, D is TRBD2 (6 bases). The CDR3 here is CASSQEASDGYNEQFF. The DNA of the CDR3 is TGTGCCAGCAGCCAAGAGGCTAGCGATGGTTACAATGAGCAGTTCTTC.